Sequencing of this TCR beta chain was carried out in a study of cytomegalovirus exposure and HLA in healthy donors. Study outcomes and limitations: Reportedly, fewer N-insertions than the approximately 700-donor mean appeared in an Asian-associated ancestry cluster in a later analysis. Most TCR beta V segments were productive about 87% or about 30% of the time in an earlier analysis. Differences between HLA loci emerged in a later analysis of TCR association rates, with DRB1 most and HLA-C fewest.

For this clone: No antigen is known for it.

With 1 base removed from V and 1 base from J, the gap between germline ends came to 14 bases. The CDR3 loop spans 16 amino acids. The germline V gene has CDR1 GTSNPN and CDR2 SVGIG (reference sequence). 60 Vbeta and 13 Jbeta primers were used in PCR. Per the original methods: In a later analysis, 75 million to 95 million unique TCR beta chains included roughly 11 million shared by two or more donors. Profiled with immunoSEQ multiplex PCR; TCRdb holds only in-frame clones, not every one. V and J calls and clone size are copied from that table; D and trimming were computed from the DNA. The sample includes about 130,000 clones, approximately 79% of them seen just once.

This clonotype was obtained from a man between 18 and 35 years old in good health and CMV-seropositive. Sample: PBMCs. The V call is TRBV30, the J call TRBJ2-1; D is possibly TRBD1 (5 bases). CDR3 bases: TGTGCCTGGAGTGGGACATCCGCTGGTTCCTACAATGAGCAGTTCTTC. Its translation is CAWSGTSAGSYNEQFF.